This T cell receptor beta chain was retrieved from a study of shared clonotypes between healthy human individuals (dated by TCRdb to the early 2020s). Broadly, across the study: The cohort comprised two women and three men aged 18 to 49 years. Per donor, three plates each were used for CD4 naive and CD4 memory, two for CD8 naive, and one for CD8 memory. Blood TCR repertoires of roughly 5 healthy adults were deeply sequenced to estimate repertoire size and the extent of clonotype sharing between individuals. To increase sequencing depth and limit assay-specific biases, TCR repertoire library preparation and sequencing were carried out by different laboratories using diverse techniques. Between about 0.8 and 9 billion PBMCs per donor were obtained by leukapheresis.

Donors were healthy HIV-negative adults with no recently reported acute infections or vaccinations. Every donor was a Caucasian adult living in Nashville, Tennessee, USA. Magnetic negative selection was used to enrich CD4+ T cells, after which naive cells were positively selected on CD45RA and the negative fraction became the memory subset. After blood collection by leukapheresis, PBMCs were isolated using Ficoll-Histopaque density gradient centrifugation and then cryopreserved in the vapor phase of liquid nitrogen. Analytical flow cytometry was used to check the purity and quantity of every magnetically sorted T cell population. Genomic DNA was isolated from each sorted fraction and quantified by UV absorbance on a Nanodrop 2000c. Note on this clone: Its antigen is unknown. It has no much larger one-base neighbor in the sample; base qualities were not kept.

The investigation overall reported the following: Larger estimated clonotype richness was generally found for naive subsets than for memory subsets. When four donors were compared, the shared fraction of clonotypes was about 5.5% for naive CD4, approximately 3.3% for naive CD8, 2.3% for memory CD4, and 0.4% for memory CD8. Incomplete sequencing was indicated by rarefaction of sorted-subset datasets, despite the large sequencing depth. Compared with non-shared clonotypes, clonotypes shared by all four sorted-subset donors had higher generation probabilities. Only blood was sampled, and tissue TCR repertoires likely differ from those in blood. Pairwise subsampling indicated that sequencing depth was expected to affect the degree of clonotype sharing among donors. The small number of donors limited the genetic and exposure-history diversity represented.

V is cut by 4 bases and J by 6 bases, and the space between the germline ends is 16 bases. Inclusive of the bounding cysteine and phenylalanine, the CDR3 is 14 residues long. Kept here is only the CDR3 DNA, which spans 42 bases and is read in frame from base 1. The CDR1 and CDR2 encoded by the germline V gene are KGHSH and LQKENI. TCR CDR3 regions were amplified from genomic DNA by multiplex PCR using the deep immunoSEQ assay. Genomic DNA extracted from each cell subset was distributed evenly over all wells of several immunoSEQ 96-well plates, and each plate served as one replicate. For sorted subsets, roughly 0.2 ug genomic DNA, equal to 30,000 or so T cell genomes, was loaded into each replicate PCR. Purified libraries were measured with a Qubit 3.0 fluorometer, size-checked on a Bioanalyzer 2100, and measured again with the KAPA Library Quantification kit. Every immunoSEQ 96-well plate was sequenced on a dedicated single-read 150-cycle Illumina NextSeq 550 flow cell. In the paper's pipeline: Because the immunoSEQ output held only junctional sequences and lacked quality scores, the filtering could not match the filtering applied to full-length reads. To assign V/J genes and CDR3, sequences were annotated using PyIR, a Python wrapper for IgBLAST v1.9, with IMGT germline references. Reads with weak V/J assignments (E-value above 1e-6), missing CDR3, stop codons, out-of-frame junctions, or ambiguous translated residues were removed. A V3J clonotype was defined by an identical inferred V gene, J gene, and CDR3 amino acid sequence. Percentage overlap between repertoires was calculated by dividing the number of shared unique clonotypes by the size of the smaller repertoire. Three approaches were used to assess repertoire richness: RTK rarefaction, the Chao1 estimator, and Recon v2.1 estimates of unobserved clonotypes. OLGA was used to compute generation probabilities for all TCRbeta clonotypes that the gDNA method yielded from a handful of donors. TCRdb carries this immuneACCESS record with in-frame sequences only. Its versions omit some clonotypes, under half of them owing to an unresolved V gene in the studies checked, with the rest unexplained. That table supplies the V and J calls and clone size; D and trimming were determined from the DNA. Recorded for this sample are around 180,000 clones; just under 95% of them occurred a single time. Of the sample, around 0.067% is held by the ten largest clones.

Sequencing was performed on naive CD4+ T cells sorted from blood. The cell subset or site label for this specimen denotes: CD45RA+ positively selected. This receptor chain uses TRBV18 and TRBJ2-7; the D gene is tentatively TRBD1 or TRBD2, each matching 6 bases. This clonotype was obtained from a woman in her twenties or thirties in good health. The nucleotide sequence reads TGTGCCAGCTCACGTGATCAGGGGAGGAGCGAGCAGTACTTC. The resulting protein is CASSRDQGRSEQYF.